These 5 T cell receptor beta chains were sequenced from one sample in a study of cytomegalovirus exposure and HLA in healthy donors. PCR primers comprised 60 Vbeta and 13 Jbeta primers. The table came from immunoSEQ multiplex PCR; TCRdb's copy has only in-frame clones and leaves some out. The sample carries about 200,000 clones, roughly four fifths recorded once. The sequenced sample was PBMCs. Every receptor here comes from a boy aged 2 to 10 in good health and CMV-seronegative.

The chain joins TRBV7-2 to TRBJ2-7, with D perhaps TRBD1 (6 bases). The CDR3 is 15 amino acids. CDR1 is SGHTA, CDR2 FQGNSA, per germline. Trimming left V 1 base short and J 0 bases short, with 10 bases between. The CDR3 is CASSLGGRSSYEQYF. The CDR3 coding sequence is TGTGCCAGCAGCTTAGGGGGGCGGAGCTCCTACGAGCAGTACTTC.

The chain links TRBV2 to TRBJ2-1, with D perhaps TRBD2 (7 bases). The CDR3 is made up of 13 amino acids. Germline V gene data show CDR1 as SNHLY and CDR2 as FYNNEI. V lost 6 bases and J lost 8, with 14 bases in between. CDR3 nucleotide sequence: TGTGCCAGCAGCGGGGGGCCCCGGGATGAGCAGTTCTTC. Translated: CASSGGPRDEQFF. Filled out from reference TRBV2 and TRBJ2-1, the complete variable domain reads EPEVTQTPSHQVTQMGQEVILRCVPISNHLYFYWYRQILGQKVEFLVSFYNNEISEKSEIFDDQFSVERPDGSNFTLKIRSTKLEDSAMYFCASSGGPRDEQFFGPGTRLTVL.

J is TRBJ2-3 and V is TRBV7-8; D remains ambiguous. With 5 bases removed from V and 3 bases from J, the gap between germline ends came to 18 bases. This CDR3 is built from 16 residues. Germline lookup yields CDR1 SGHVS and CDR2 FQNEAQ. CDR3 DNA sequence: TGTGCCAGCAGCCTGGGTCGGGTGCCACGGACAGATACGCAGTATTTT. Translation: CASSLGRVPRTDTQYF.

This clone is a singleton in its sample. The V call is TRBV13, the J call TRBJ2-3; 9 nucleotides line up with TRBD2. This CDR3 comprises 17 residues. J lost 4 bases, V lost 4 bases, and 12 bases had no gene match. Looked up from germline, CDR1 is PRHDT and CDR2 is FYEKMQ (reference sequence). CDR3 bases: TGTGCCAGCAGCTCGCCTACCTCCCTAGCGGGATCAGATACGCAGTATTTT. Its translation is CASSSPTSLAGSDTQYF.

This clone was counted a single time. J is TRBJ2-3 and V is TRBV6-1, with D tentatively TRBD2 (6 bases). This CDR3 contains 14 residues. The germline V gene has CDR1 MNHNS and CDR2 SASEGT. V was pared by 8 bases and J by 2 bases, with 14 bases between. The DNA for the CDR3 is TGTGCCAGCCTTCACCGGGGGTACACAGATACGCAGTATTTT. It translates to CASLHRGYTDTQYF.